Sequencing of this T cell receptor beta chain was carried out in a study of regulatory T cells in long-lasting Graves disease. The study, taken as a whole, reports: Persistent cases of Graves' showed reduced TCR diversity relative to newly diagnosed patients. When disease was persistent, TRBV28, TRBJ1-2 and TRBJ2-5 were the favored segments.

HTBI primers from iRepertoire and Arm-PCR of CDR3 regions yielded the TCR beta libraries. Using its own MiXCR run on the multiplex PCR reads, TCRdb lists one record per CDR3 protein. The repertoire includes hundreds of thousands of distinct CDR3 sequences, 20% to 25% of them detected once, and around 13% sits in the top ten. CDR1 is DFQATT, CDR2 SNEGSKA, per germline (reference sequence). CDR3 size: 14 residues. V was cut by 0 bases and J by 3 bases, with 11 bases left in between. This clonotype was seen at least ten times. No antigen is known for it. Specified time point: persistent/refractory GD, antithyroid drugs over 5 years with positive TRAb. Researchers made the TCR library from RNA that was extracted from PBMCs. From an endocrinology department in Xi'an, China, came the patients.

The sample was peripheral blood mononuclear cells (PBMCs), taken when the disease was refractory, from a patient treated with antithyroid drugs. This TCR came from a female donor with Graves disease. The genes are TRBV20-1 and TRBJ1-2; D might be TRBD1 (5 bases). The CDR3 bases are TGCAGTGCTAGAGATCGAGACAGCTACTATGGCTACACCTTC. Translation gives CSARDRDSYYGYTF.